These 10 T cell receptor beta chains originate from one sample sequenced in a study of response to subunit inactivated influenza vaccine. TCRdb reprocessed the RT-PCR reads with MiXCR, giving one entry per CDR3 protein. The profile shows 300,000 to 350,000 distinct CDR3 sequences, less than 25% of them singletons. The specimen comprised PBMCs from blood, sampled less than 22 months after vaccination. The receptors here all came from a man aged 50-75 years who received an inactivated influenza vaccine.

This clonotype was observed a few times. The chain links TRBV11-2 to TRBJ2-1; a weak D match, TRBD1 (7 bases). CDR1 is SGHAT and CDR2 is FQNNGV in the germline V gene. V lost 5 bases and J 7 bases, leaving 15 bases between the germline ends. The CDR3 spans 14 residues. This CDR3 reads CASSEVTGRNEQFF. As DNA, the CDR3 is TGTGCCAGCAGCGAGGTGACAGGGAGGAATGAGCAGTTCTTC.

This clonotype was observed a few times. The chain combines TRBV23-1 with TRBJ2-1; D gene uncertain. TRBV23-1 carries the ORF label, with uncertain function. The CDR3 spans 17 residues. Trimming shortened V by 1 base and J by 5 bases, and 18 bases separated the two germline ends. The CDR3, as DNA: TGCGCCAGCAGTCAATTTAGTGGCTCACATTCCCACAATGAGCAGTTCTTC. Translating gives CASSQFSGSHSHNEQFF.

There are a few counts of this clonotype. The V call is TRBV7-9, the J call TRBJ1-1; D is undetermined. The germline CDR1 and CDR2 sequences are SEHNR and FQNEAQ (reference sequence). The V and J ends lost 1 base and 0 bases respectively, with 9 bases between them. The CDR3 loop spans 15 amino acids. The CDR3 loop reads CASSLGPVVNTEAFF. CDR3 sequence (DNA): TGTGCCAGCAGCTTAGGTCCTGTTGTGAACACTGAAGCTTTCTTT.

The table lists this clonotype with many counts. V is TRBV4-2 and J is TRBJ2-1, with 7 bases lining up with TRBD1. The V and J ends lost 6 bases and 5 bases, in that order; junction bases with no gene match: 10. The CDR3 runs 15 residues. Germline V gives CDR1 LGHNA, CDR2 YNFKEQ. CDR3 DNA sequence: TGTGCCAGCAGTAAAGGGACAGCCCGTAACAATGAGCAGTTCTTC. Translation: CASSKGTARNNEQFF.

The chain recombines TRBV11-2 with TRBJ2-1; 9 bases map to TRBD1. The germline V gene has CDR1 SGHAT and CDR2 FQNNGV. After removal of 2 bases from V and 7 bases from J, the junction contained 6 bases not matched to a gene. There are 15 residues in the CDR3. In nucleotides, the CDR3 is TGTGCCAGCAGCTTAAGCGGGACAGGGTGGAATGAGCAGTTCTTC. It specifies CASSLSGTGWNEQFF. Full variable domain (rest looked up from reference TRBV11-2 and TRBJ2-1): EAGVAQSPRYKIIEKRQSVAFWCNPISGHATLYWYQQILGQGPKLLIQFQNNGVVDDSQLPKDRFSAERLKGVDSTLKIQPAKLEDSAVYLCASSLSGTGWNEQFFGPGTRLTVL.

This clonotype was counted between two and nine times. The gene calls are TRBV10-3 and TRBJ2-2; perhaps TRBD2 as D (5 bases). The germline V gene has CDR1 ENHRY and CDR2 SYGVKD. V shed 9 bases and J shed 5 bases, with 10 bases lying between them. The CDR3 runs to 12 residues. The CDR3 sequence: CAIKRDTGELFF. CDR3 nucleotide sequence: TGTGCCATTAAACGGGATACCGGGGAGCTGTTTTTT.

This sequence joins TRBV6-1 and TRBJ1-2, with TRBD1 identical over 9 bases. V lost 6 bases and J lost 8; bases outside the gene matches: 10. CDR3 length: 14 residues. Germline V gene lookup returns CDR1 MNHNS and CDR2 SASEGT. In DNA form, the CDR3 reads TGTGCCAGCAGAACCGAACAGGGGGCGTTGGGCTACACCTTC. Encoded protein: CASRTEQGALGYTF.

At least ten counts were recorded for this clonotype. This rearrangement joins TRBV9 to TRBJ1-4, with D unresolved. In germline, CDR1 is SGDLS, CDR2 YYNGEE. The CDR3 spans 15 residues. V was clipped by 0 bases and J by 5 bases, with 11 bases between them. The CDR3 DNA reads as TGTGCCAGCAGCGTAGGGGTCACATTAAATGAAAAACTGTTTTTT. Translated: CASSVGVTLNEKLFF.

This clonotype has only a few counts. Here the CDR3 reads CAISVRLEETQYF. In DNA form, the CDR3 reads TGTGCCATCAGTGTTCGGCTAGAAGAGACCCAGTACTTC. The chain has TRBV10-3 and TRBJ2-5; D remains unclear. Germline V gene data show CDR1 as ENHRY and CDR2 as SYGVKD. The CDR3 sequence is 13 residues long. V lost 4 bases, J lost 3 bases, and 9 bases lay in between.

This clonotype was counted a few times. The genes are TRBV19 and TRBJ2-7; 8 bases fit TRBD1. Germline-derived CDR1 and CDR2 are LNHDA and SQIVND (reference sequence). With V trimmed by 5 bases and J by 1 base, 7 bases remained unmatched. The CDR3 totals 15 residues. CDR3 bases: TGTGCCAGTAGTTCGGTCGACAGGGGATCCTACGAGCAGTACTTC. This encodes CASSSVDRGSYEQYF. The full variable domain, its missing parts supplied by reference TRBV19 and TRBJ2-7, is DGGITQSPKYLFRKEGQNVTLSCEQNLNHDAMYWYRQDPGQGLRLIYYSQIVNDFQKGDIAEGYSVSREKKESFPLTVTSAQKNPTAFYLCASSSVDRGSYEQYFGPGTRLTVT.